The next 11 T cell receptor beta chains were all read from a single sample in a study of cytomegalovirus exposure and HLA in healthy donors. TCRdb keeps only in-frame clones here, not all; method: immunoSEQ multiplex PCR. The data show over 150,000 clones, with more than 80% seen just once and around 2.7% held by the top ten. The specimen was PBMCs. The receptors shown here come from a woman aged 18-30 years in good health and CMV-seropositive.

CDR3 sequence (DNA): TGCGCCAGCAGCTTGGCGCAGGGGTTTGACTACACCTTC. Translated, it gives CASSLAQGFDYTF. The gene calls are TRBV5-1 and TRBJ1-2; TRBD1 is a possible D gene (6 bases). Germline V gene lookup returns CDR1 SGHRS and CDR2 YFSETQ. The CDR3 is 13 residues long. Trimming left V 0 bases short and J 10 bases short, with 13 bases between.

The J gene is TRBJ2-5, the V gene TRBV6-5, with D possibly TRBD1 on 6 matching bases. CDR1 and CDR2 from the germline V gene are MNHEY and SVGAGI. V lost 0 bases, J lost 2 bases, and 10 bases lay in between. The CDR3 totals 15 residues. The CDR3 region has the DNA TGTGCCAGCAGTTACTCGGGGGCCCTACAAGAGACCCAGTACTTC. Protein product: CASSYSGALQETQYF.

This clone was counted once. The genes are TRBV28 and TRBJ1-2; D perhaps matches TRBD1 (6 bases). This CDR3 has 11 amino acids. With 10 bases removed from V and 4 bases from J, the gap between germline ends came to 10 bases. CDR1 MDHEN and CDR2 SYDVKM come from the germline V gene. CDR3 sequence (DNA): TGTGCCAACGCAGGGGCCTATGGCTACACCTTC. It yields the protein CANAGAYGYTF.

This clone has only a few counts. J is TRBJ1-6 and V is TRBV5-8; the match to TRBD1 covers 9 bases. Losses at the gene ends were 6 bases for V and 6 bases for J; bases not matched to a gene: 7. Germline V gene data show CDR1 as SGHTS and CDR2 as YDEGEE. CDR3 length: 15 residues. CDR3 in DNA: TGTGCCAGCACCCTCGGACAGGGGACTAATTCACCCCTCCACTTT. Its protein product is CASTLGQGTNSPLHF.

This rearrangement joins TRBV19 to TRBJ1-1; D gene uncertain. CDR3 size: 14 residues. Trimming shortened V by 7 bases and J by 5 bases, and 17 bases separated the two germline ends. Germline CDR1 LNHDA, CDR2 SQIVND (reference sequence). The CDR3 coding sequence is TGTGCCAGTATCAATTTCAGTCGGGGTACTGAAGCTTTCTTT. Translated: CASINFSRGTEAFF.

V and J are TRBV6-1 and TRBJ1-5; a possible D gene is TRBD1 (6 bases). Trimming took off 1 base at V and 0 bases at J, with 25 bases between the two ends. The CDR3 has 21 residues. Germline V CDR1 and CDR2: MNHNS, SASEGT. The CDR3 reads CASSEEGVGFTGPFSNQPQHF. The CDR3 DNA follows: TGTGCCAGCAGTGAAGAAGGGGTGGGTTTTACAGGGCCCTTTAGCAATCAGCCCCAGCATTTT.

The chain joins TRBV6-6 to TRBJ2-7; 12 nucleotides agree with TRBD2. The CDR3 totals 15 residues. Germline V gene data show CDR1 as MNHNY and CDR2 as SVGAGI (reference sequence). V dropped 8 bases and J dropped 1; count of bases not matched to a gene: 6. The CDR3 DNA reads as TGTGCCAGCCAGAGGACTAGCGGGGCTTCCTACGAGCAGTACTTC. Its protein is CASQRTSGASYEQYF.

The genes are TRBV4-3 and TRBJ2-7; tentatively, D is TRBD2 (6 bases). The CDR3 has 13 amino acids. Trimming pared 0 bases from V and 6 bases from J, leaving 9 bases between. CDR1 and CDR2 (germline): LGHNA, YSLEER. CDR3 loop: CASSQETGVEQYF. For the CDR3, the DNA is TGCGCCAGCAGCCAAGAGACGGGAGTCGAGCAGTACTTC.

This chain links TRBV27 with TRBJ1-5, with D tentatively TRBD1 (5 bases). V was clipped by 6 bases and J by 4 bases, with 16 bases between them. Germline-derived CDR1 and CDR2 are MNHEY and SMNVEV (reference sequence). This CDR3 comprises 15 residues. The CDR3 is CASSRLGGGNQPQHF. The CDR3 DNA follows: TGTGCCAGCAGCCGGTTGGGGGGAGGAAATCAGCCCCAGCATTTT.

The rearrangement uses TRBV21-1 and TRBJ2-5; no DNA check was done on the table's D call, TRBD2. TRBV21-1 is annotated as a pseudogene. The CDR3 is 14 amino acids. The CDR3 DNA reads as TGTGCCAGCAGCAAAGATGAGGGGGGGGAGACCCAGTACTTC. Protein product: CASSKDEGGETQYF.

This clone was picked up a small number of times. The chain carries TRBV4-2 and TRBJ2-7; TRBD1 matches at 9 bases. The CDR3 is 14 residues long. Losses at the gene ends were 3 bases for V and 6 bases for J; bases not matched to a gene: 6. Germline CDR1 LGHNA, CDR2 YNFKEQ. CDR3 residues: CASSQGQGSSEQYF. The CDR3 DNA reads as TGTGCCAGCAGCCAGGGACAGGGTTCATCCGAGCAGTACTTC.